The 32 T cell receptor beta chains below were found in one sample sequenced in a study. MiXCR, run by TCRdb on the 5' RACE reads, gives a single entry per CDR3 protein. The table lists nearly 55,000 distinct CDR3 sequences, over 15% of them singletons. The sample taken for sequencing was naive CD4+ T cells sorted from blood. Subset: naive CD4+ T cells, CD4+CD45RA+CD25-. The origin of the receptors is a female donor with breast cancer.

This clonotype was recorded many times. The chain couples TRBV7-9 to TRBJ2-7; D possibly corresponds to TRBD1 (6 bases). V was cut by 2 bases and J by 6 bases, with 14 bases left in between. Germline V gene lookup returns CDR1 SEHNR and CDR2 FQNEAQ (reference sequence). CDR3 length: 14 amino acids. CDR3 amino acids: CASSLRDILGEQYF. CDR3 sequence (DNA): TGTGCCAGCAGCTTACGGGACATCCTCGGCGAGCAGTACTTC. The full variable domain, completed using reference TRBV7-9 and TRBJ2-7, is DTGVSQNPRHKITKRGQNVTFRCDPISEHNRLYWYRQTLGQGPEFLTYFQNEAQLEKSRLLSDRFSAERPKGSFSTLEIQRTEQGDSAMYLCASSLRDILGEQYFGPGTRLTVT.

This clonotype was seen many times. The J gene is TRBJ2-3, the V gene TRBV7-9; weak D call: TRBD1 (5 bases). V was shortened by 6 bases and J by 0 bases, with 16 bases between the two germline ends. CDR3 length equals 16 residues. Germline CDR1 and CDR2: SEHNR and FQNEAQ (reference sequence). In DNA, the CDR3 is TGTGCCAGCAGTCCTACAGGAATTCCTAGCACAGATACGCAGTATTTT. It codes for CASSPTGIPSTDTQYF.

The chain carries TRBV6-2 or TRBV6-3 and TRBJ2-7; possible D gene TRBD1, 7 bases. The CDR3 runs to 15 residues. Germline CDR1 is MNHEY and CDR2 is SVGEGT. Trimming stripped 6 bases from V and 3 bases from J, with 18 bases between. The CDR3 DNA follows: TGTGCCAGCAGATCCTCAGGGGGGATGATCTACGAGCAGTACTTC. It translates to CASRSSGGMIYEQYF.

At least ten counts were recorded for this clonotype. The rearrangement links TRBV5-1 to TRBJ1-1; D is uncertain. This CDR3 is built from 14 residues. The germline V gene has CDR1 SGHRS and CDR2 YFSETQ. The V and J ends lost 0 bases and 4 bases respectively, with 10 bases between them. The CDR3 nucleotides are TGCGCCAGCAGCTTGGATTCTGGGGTCACTGAAGCTTTCTTT. Translating gives CASSLDSGVTEAFF.

This clonotype was seen at least ten times. The chain is built from TRBV7-3 and TRBJ2-3, with 8 bases fitting TRBD2. Germline CDR1 SGHTA, CDR2 FQGTGA. The CDR3 loop spans 15 amino acids. Trimming removed 5 bases from V and 1 base from J; junction bases left unmatched: 5. CDR3: CASSPTSVRTDTQYF. The CDR3 nucleotides are TGTGCCAGCAGCCCGACTAGCGTTCGCACAGATACGCAGTATTTT.

This clonotype was picked up a small number of times. The chain is built from TRBV5-5 and TRBJ1-3; D uncertain. The CDR3 has 15 residues. Germline V gives CDR1 SGHKS, CDR2 YYEKEE (reference sequence). Trimming took off 1 base at V and 0 bases at J, with 8 bases between the two ends. This chain's CDR3 is CASSLRRISGNTIYF. The CDR3 DNA sequence: TGTGCCAGCAGCTTGAGACGAATCTCTGGAAACACCATATATTTT.

This clonotype was seen only a few times. The junction does not match germline at one end; this may be a read error. The V and J genes are TRBV12-3 or TRBV12-4 and TRBJ1-6; no clear D gene. This CDR3 has 12 residues. As DNA, the CDR3 is TGTGCTAGCAGTTTATCCAGTCTGACCCTCCACTTT. Amino acids: CASSLSSLTLHF.

The chain joins TRBV5-6 to TRBJ2-3; D possibly corresponds to TRBD2 (5 bases). Between the trimmed V and J ends, which lost 3 bases and 4 bases, there was a span of 15 bases. The CDR3 sequence is 15 residues long. Germline loops: CDR1 SGHDT, CDR2 YYEEEE. CDR3: CASSYSGILADTQYF. CDR3 sequence (DNA): TGTGCCAGCAGCTACTCCGGGATCCTCGCAGATACGCAGTATTTT.

About this clonotype: One junction end does not reproduce the germline sequence, and a read error may be involved. This sequence joins TRBV6-1 and TRBJ1-5; D not resolved. In germline, CDR1 is MNHNS, CDR2 SASEGT. The CDR3 runs to 15 residues. CDR3 sequence: CASSEVVGAHQPPHF. Written as DNA, the CDR3 is TGTGCCAGCAGTGAAGTCGTGGGTGCCCATCAGCCCCCGCATTTT.

This clonotype was observed a few times. The V and J genes are TRBV6-1 and TRBJ1-2; no reliable D call. This CDR3 is built from 12 residues. With 5 bases removed from V and 7 bases from J, the gap between germline ends came to 11 bases. CDR1 and CDR2 (germline): MNHNS, SASEGT. The CDR3 region has the DNA TGTGCCAGCAGTTACCGGCCCGTTGGCTACACCTTC. Protein: CASSYRPVGYTF.

The genes are TRBV7-2 and TRBJ1-6; 8 bases agree with TRBD1. Germline values: CDR1 SGHTA, CDR2 FQGNSA. The trim removed 3 bases at V and 7 bases at J, leaving 8 bases unmatched. CDR3 size: 16 residues. This CDR3 reads CASSFRGSGGNSPLHF. For the CDR3, the DNA is TGTGCCAGCAGCTTCCGAGGATCAGGGGGCAATTCACCCCTCCACTTT.

The sample holds many counts of this clonotype. This chain links TRBV6-5 with TRBJ2-5; 10 bases map to TRBD2. With V trimmed by 4 bases and J by 4 bases, 6 bases remained unmatched. Germline CDR1 is MNHEY and CDR2 is SVGAGI. The length of the CDR3 is 15 residues. The CDR3 is CASSSSGGAGETQYF. For the CDR3, the DNA is TGTGCCAGCAGTTCGAGCGGGGGGGCCGGAGAGACCCAGTACTTC.

There are a few counts of this clonotype. The rearrangement uses TRBV20-1 and TRBJ2-3, with D tentatively TRBD2 (6 bases). CDR1 DFQATT and CDR2 SNEGSKA come from the germline V gene (reference sequence). The V end was cut by 3 bases, the J end by 3 bases, with 7 bases between. The CDR3 runs 12 residues. The CDR3 nucleotides read TGCAGTGCTAGCGGGAGAACAGATACGCAGTATTTT. As protein: CSASGRTDTQYF.

This clonotype was picked up a small number of times. The chain has TRBV24-1 and TRBJ2-5; D is perhaps TRBD1 (5 bases). Germline CDR1 and CDR2: KGHDR and SFDVKD. There are 13 residues in the CDR3. V was trimmed by 7 bases and J by 3 bases, leaving 11 bases between them. DNA of the CDR3: TGTGCCACCAGGTCGACAGCCAAAGAGACCCAGTACTTC. Translation gives CATRSTAKETQYF.

This clonotype was recorded a few times. This rearrangement joins TRBV6-2 or TRBV6-3 to TRBJ2-7, with D possibly TRBD1 on 5 matching bases. The CDR3 is 16 residues long. V was pared by 0 bases and J by 1 base, with 13 bases between. Per the germline V gene, CDR1 is MNHEY and CDR2 is SVGEGT. The CDR3 loop is CASSYSGLLASYEQYF. CDR3 nucleotides: TGTGCCAGCAGTTACTCGGGGCTTCTTGCTTCCTACGAGCAGTACTTC.

The chain uses TRBV7-3 and TRBJ2-1; TRBD2 is a possible D gene (5 bases). V dropped 2 bases and J dropped 9 bases, with 11 bases sitting between them. In germline, CDR1 is SGHTA, CDR2 FQGTGA. There are 13 residues in the CDR3. CDR3 region: CASSLRGAGEQFF. For the CDR3, the DNA is TGTGCCAGCAGCTTACGGGGTGCCGGTGAGCAGTTCTTC.

V usage is TRBV24-1 and J usage is TRBJ2-7, with D maybe TRBD2 (6 bases). V lost 1 base, J lost 1 base, and 13 bases lay in between. The CDR3 contains 16 residues. CDR1 KGHDR and CDR2 SFDVKD come from the germline V gene. CDR3 loop: CATSDFSLAQSYEQYF. For the CDR3, the DNA is TGTGCCACCAGTGATTTCTCGCTAGCGCAATCCTACGAGCAGTACTTC.

Many counts were recorded for this clonotype. This sequence joins TRBV6-5 and TRBJ1-3; D is uncertain. Per germline, CDR1 MNHEY and CDR2 SVGAGI. This CDR3 is 16 amino acids long. V was clipped by 5 bases and J by 0 bases, with 14 bases between them. The CDR3 here is CASSTAYDFSGNTIYF. The CDR3 DNA is TGTGCCAGCAGTACCGCCTACGACTTCTCTGGAAACACCATATATTTT.

About this clonotype: The junction does not match germline at one end; this may be a read error. The V gene is TRBV7-8, the J gene TRBJ2-5, with D perhaps matching TRBD2 (6 bases). This CDR3 has 11 amino acids. Per the germline V gene, CDR1 is SGHVS and CDR2 is FQNEAQ. CDR3 in amino acids: CASSLDGGVNF. CDR3 sequence (DNA): TGTGCCAGCAGCTTAGACGGGGGAGTGAACTTC.

Many counts were recorded for this clonotype. The V gene is TRBV28, the J gene TRBJ2-7; D not certain. The CDR3 contains 12 residues. V was cut by 5 bases and J by 3 bases, with 8 bases left in between. Looked up from germline, CDR1 is MDHEN and CDR2 is SYDVKM. The CDR3 DNA reads as TGTGCCAGCAGTCAGGACGGCTACGAGCAGTACTTC. It specifies CASSQDGYEQYF.

The rearrangement uses TRBV7-2 and TRBJ2-5; D gene unclear. The CDR3 spans 13 residues. Trimming left V 0 bases short and J 5 bases short, with 7 bases between. Germline CDR1 SGHTA, CDR2 FQGNSA. The CDR3 DNA is TGTGCCAGCAGCTTAGCGCAACCCGAGACCCAGTACTTC. Protein sequence: CASSLAQPETQYF.

The genes are TRBV20-1 and TRBJ1-1; 7 bases map to TRBD1. Germline V lookup: CDR1 DFQATT, CDR2 SNEGSKA (reference sequence). This CDR3 has 12 residues. The J segment lost 5 bases and the V segment lost 6 bases, leaving 6 bases of the junction unmatched. The CDR3 is CSATQGVTEAFF. DNA for the CDR3: TGCAGTGCCACTCAGGGGGTAACTGAAGCTTTCTTT.

As DNA, the CDR3 is TGTGCCAGCAGCTTATTGAATAGTGATAATTCACCCCTCCACTTT. This sequence encodes CASSLLNSDNSPLHF. V and J are TRBV7-9 and TRBJ1-6; D gene unclear. Germline V gene data show CDR1 as SEHNR and CDR2 as FQNEAQ (reference sequence). The germline V and J ends were trimmed by 2 bases and 5 bases, with 10 bases remaining between them. The CDR3 contains 15 residues.

The table lists this clonotype with many counts. The chain has TRBV11-1 and TRBJ2-3; TRBD2 agrees at 7 bases. The ends lost 5 bases at V and 1 base at J; junction bases unmatched: 3. The CDR3 runs 14 residues. Germline V CDR1 and CDR2: SGHAT, FQDESV (reference sequence). The chain's CDR3 is CASSNAGGTDTQYF. CDR3 DNA: TGTGCCAGCAGCAATGCGGGGGGCACAGATACGCAGTATTTT.

Note on this clonotype: A read error is likely, as this CDR3 ends without the conserved phenylalanine or tryptophan. The rearrangement joins TRBV20-1 to TRBJ2-3, with 15 positions matching TRBD2. With 5 bases clipped from V and 0 bases from J, the junction kept 3 bases outside the gene matches. The CDR3 extends over 16 amino acids. Germline assignment: CDR1 DFQATT and CDR2 SNEGSKA (reference sequence). CDR3 coding DNA: TGCAGTGCTCCGGGACTAGCGGGAGGAAGCACAGATACGCAGTATTCT. Its translation is CSAPGLAGGSTDTQYS.

The genes are TRBV27 and TRBJ2-1, with D perhaps matching TRBD1 (5 bases). The CDR3 totals 14 residues. V was pared by 5 bases and J by 2 bases, with 10 bases between. Germline CDR1 MNHEY, CDR2 SMNVEV (reference sequence). CDR3 sequence reads: CASSPRQTYNEQFF. The CDR3 coding sequence is TGTGCCAGCAGTCCGAGACAGACCTACAATGAGCAGTTCTTC.

In the case of this clonotype: This may be a read error: a much more frequent sequence differs by one nucleotide. The V gene is TRBV20-1, the J gene TRBJ2-5, with 7 bases matching TRBD1. Germline V gene lookup returns CDR1 DFQATT and CDR2 SNEGSKA (reference sequence). CDR3 length equals 14 residues. CDR3 nucleotides: TGCAGTGCTAGATCTGGACAGGAGCAAGAGACCCAGCACTTC. The encoded protein is CSARSGQEQETQHF.

This clonotype came up many times. This chain connects TRBV6-5 to TRBJ2-3; 10 nucleotides match TRBD1. This CDR3 region has 16 residues. The J segment lost 3 bases and the V segment lost 5 bases, leaving 8 bases of the junction unmatched. The germline V gene encodes CDR1 MNHEY and CDR2 SVGAGI. The CDR3 DNA reads TGTGCCAGCAGTAGACAGGGGGCTAGCAAAACAGATACGCAGTATTTT. It specifies CASSRQGASKTDTQYF.

This clonotype was picked up many times. The rearrangement links TRBV10-3 to TRBJ1-5; 10 nucleotides agree with TRBD1. Unmatched junction bases numbered 6, after V lost 8 bases and J lost 5 bases. Germline CDR1 reads ENHRY; CDR2 reads SYGVKD. CDR3 length: 14 amino acids. Here the CDR3 DNA reads TGTGCCATCGGGCAGACAGGGGGCGATCAGCCCCAGCATTTT. As protein: CAIGQTGGDQPQHF.

This rearrangement joins TRBV20-1 to TRBJ2-4, with TRBD2 matching over 8 bases. Germline CDR1 and CDR2: DFQATT and SNEGSKA (reference sequence). After removal of 4 bases from V and 4 bases from J, the junction contained 9 bases not matched to a gene. The CDR3 covers 15 residues. This CDR3 reads CSATGGQREKNIQYF. CDR3 in DNA: TGCAGTGCTACGGGGGGCCAGCGGGAGAAAAACATTCAGTACTTC.

This clonotype was seen a handful of times. V and J are TRBV12-3 or TRBV12-4 and TRBJ2-6, with D perhaps TRBD1 (5 bases). The CDR3 spans 15 residues. The V and J ends lost 6 bases and 4 bases respectively, with 13 bases between them. The CDR3 loop reads CASRRSGSGANVLTF. CDR3 DNA sequence: TGTGCCAGCAGGCGATCAGGGTCCGGGGCCAACGTCCTGACTTTC.

This clonotype was recorded at least ten times. The chain employs TRBV29-1 and TRBJ1-6; maybe TRBD1 (5 bases). CDR3 length: 14 residues. The germline V and J ends were trimmed by 4 bases and 7 bases, with 14 bases remaining between them. CDR1 SQVTM and CDR2 ANQGSEA come from the germline V gene. CDR3 protein: CSVVIGTENSPLHF. In DNA form, the CDR3 reads TGCAGCGTTGTAATAGGGACGGAGAATTCACCCCTCCACTTT.